This T cell receptor beta chain was obtained from a study of T cells in Graves' hyperthyroidism and ophthalmopathy. The study's findings and limits: Most thyroid clonotypes expanded above 0.001 appeared in blood too. Stable hyperthyroidism was told apart from ophthalmopathy by a model built on 13 V-J features.

Researchers barred patients who had uncontrolled infection, other autoimmune disease, pregnancy or lactation. The investigators amplified TCR beta CDR3 regions from RNA transcripts. With the HTBI primer set, the TCR CDR3 went through a first round of RT-PCR. TCRdb re-analysed the multiplex PCR reads in MiXCR, keeping a single row per CDR3 protein. The sample has roughly 400,000 distinct CDR3 sequences; around 15% are singletons. Many counts were recorded for this clonotype. Its antigen is not known. The germline V gene encodes CDR1 DFQATT and CDR2 SNEGSKA (reference sequence). The CDR3 sequence is 14 residues long. V was clipped by 5 bases and J by 0 bases, with 12 bases between them.

The sequencing input was blood. The V and J genes are TRBV20-1 and TRBJ2-3; no clear D. This receptor was identified in a man aged 45-60 years with Graves' ophthalmopathy. The CDR3 sequence: CSALSASSTDTQYF. The CDR3 DNA reads TGCAGTGCTCTGAGCGCGAGTAGCACAGATACGCAGTATTTT.